The rows below give T cell receptor beta chains drawn from one sample of a study of blood T cell repertoires in COVID-19. The table came from immunoSEQ multiplex PCR; TCRdb's copy has only in-frame clones and leaves some out. The data show more than 150,000 clones, over 80% seen once. Sequences were obtained from PBMCs or T cells enriched from blood (not recorded which). The source is a woman aged 60 to 75 who had recovered from COVID-19. The CDR3 runs from the conserved cysteine through the conserved F or W. D genes are given only for firm matches. Clone size is shown for a subset of rows, as once, few, many or a class of expanded clone.

>once|TRBD2|TRBJ2-1|TRBV7-6
CASSPGLVMNNEQFF
TGTGCCAGCAGCCCGGGACTAGTGATGAACAATGAGCAGTTCTTC
>NA|TRBD2|TRBJ2-1|TRBV7-9
CASSLAFRTSGKFYNEQFF
TGTGCCAGCAGCTTAGCGTTCAGGACTAGCGGGAAGTTTTACAATGAGCAGTTCTTC
>NA|TRBD2|TRBJ2-1|TRBV4-2
CASSQTRTSGPFREQFF
TGTGCCAGCAGCCAGACGAGGACTAGCGGGCCCTTCAGGGAACAGTTCTTC
>NA|TRBD1|TRBJ1-2|TRBV5-4
CASSPRSTGGLENGYTF
TGTGCCAGCAGCCCCCGGTCAACAGGGGGCCTTGAGAATGGCTACACCTTC
>once|TRBD1|TRBJ1-4|TRBV5-1
CASSHSGTGEEKLFF
TGCGCCAGCAGCCACTCCGGGACAGGGGAGGAAAAACTGTTTTTT
>NA|TRBD1|TRBJ2-3|TRBV5-1
CASSLLGQGAPGDTQYF
TGCGCCAGCAGCTTACTCGGGCAGGGGGCGCCTGGGGATACGCAGTATTTT
>NA|NA|TRBJ2-2|TRBV5-4
CASNNRPNTGELFF
TGTGCCAGCAATAACAGGCCGAACACCGGGGAGCTGTTTTTT
>NA|TRBD2|TRBJ2-3|TRBV4-2
CASSQDPSGRGTDTQYF
TGTGCCAGCAGCCAAGACCCTAGCGGGAGAGGAACAGATACGCAGTATTTT
>NA|NA|TRBJ1-4|TRBV28
CASSFFQLTTNEKLFF
TGTGCCAGCAGTTTCTTCCAGTTAACAACTAATGAAAAACTGTTTTTT
>once|TRBD1|TRBJ2-2|TRBV29-1
CSVTRTGVDGELFF
TGCAGCGTTACCCGGACAGGGGTGGACGGGGAGCTGTTTTTT
>NA|TRBD1|TRBJ1-1|TRBV27
CASSLMGQGPNTEAFF
TGTGCCAGCAGTTTGATGGGACAGGGACCGAACACTGAAGCTTTCTTT
>NA|TRBD1|TRBJ1-5|TRBV19
CASRFHTGGAAQPQHF
TGTGCCAGTAGGTTCCACACAGGGGGGGCCGCGCAGCCCCAGCATTTT
>NA|TRBD2|TRBJ2-1|TRBV5-1
CASSLAGDFYNEQFF
TGCGCCAGCAGCTTAGCGGGAGACTTCTACAATGAGCAGTTCTTC
>NA|NA|TRBJ1-5|TRBV7-2
CASSLAAQGRGNQPQHF
TGTGCCAGCAGCTTAGCCGCCCAGGGGCGGGGCAATCAGCCCCAGCATTTT
>NA|TRBD2|TRBJ2-5|TRBV13
CASSKRDFATQYF
TGTGCCAGCAGCAAGCGGGACTTTGCGACCCAGTACTTC
>NA|TRBD1|TRBJ2-2|TRBV5-4
CASSFGTGGSNTGELFF
TGTGCCAGCAGCTTCGGGACAGGAGGTTCGAACACCGGGGAGCTGTTTTTT
>NA|TRBD1|TRBJ2-7|TRBV24-1
CATSPTPGQGGSYEQYF
TGTGCCACCAGCCCAACTCCGGGACAGGGCGGCTCCTACGAGCAGTACTTC
>few|NA|TRBJ1-2|TRBV6-6
CASSYSRGYTF
TGTGCCAGCAGTTACTCGCGAGGCTACACCTTC
>NA|NA|TRBJ2-2|TRBV13
CASSFERSINTGELFF
TGTGCCAGCAGCTTCGAGCGGAGCATTAACACCGGGGAGCTGTTTTTT
>NA|TRBD1|TRBJ1-1|TRBV28
CASSLPTGWAGEAFF
TGTGCCAGCAGCCTACCGACAGGGTGGGCGGGGGAAGCTTTCTTT
>NA|NA|TRBJ2-2|TRBV5-1
CASSGQDTGELFF
TGCGCCAGCAGCGGGCAGGACACCGGGGAGCTGTTTTTT
>once|TRBD1|TRBJ2-3|TRBV19
CASSSGQGRTDTQYF
TGTGCCAGTAGTTCCGGACAGGGTAGAACAGATACGCAGTATTTT
>NA|NA|TRBJ1-1|TRBV5-1
CASSLVDRTEAFF
TGCGCCAGCAGCTTGGTTGACAGAACTGAAGCTTTCTTT
>NA|NA|TRBJ2-2|TRBV19
CASSIGNTGELFF
TGTGCCAGTAGTATCGGGAACACCGGGGAGCTGTTTTTT
>few|NA|TRBJ1-5|TRBV9
CASSESGDSNQPQHF
TGTGCCAGCAGCGAGTCAGGGGATAGCAATCAGCCCCAGCATTTT
>NA|TRBD1|TRBJ2-5|TRBV5-1
CASSDRTGGLETQYF
TGCGCCAGCAGTGACCGGACAGGGGGGTTAGAGACCCAGTACTTC
>NA|NA|TRBJ1-6|TRBV30
CAWSVPGIGSPLHF
TGTGCCTGGAGTGTCCCCGGGATAGGATCACCCCTCCACTTT
>NA|TRBD1|TRBJ2-2|TRBV24-1
CATSEEPGQGARGVAGELFF
TGTGCCACCAGTGAAGAACCGGGACAGGGGGCGAGGGGAGTCGCCGGGGAGCTGTTTTTT
>once|NA|TRBJ2-4|TRBV25-1
CASGASGRAKNIQYF
TGTGCCAGCGGCGCCTCAGGGCGGGCCAAAAACATTCAGTACTTC
>NA|NA|TRBJ2-3|TRBV5-1
CASSSGLPTDTQYF
TGCGCCAGCAGCTCGGGACTCCCGACGGATACGCAGTATTTT
>NA|NA|TRBJ2-2|TRBV3-1/TRBV3-2
CASSQTGRGRELFF
TGTGCCAGCAGCCAGACTGGCCGCGGCCGGGAGCTGTTTTTT
>NA|NA|TRBJ2-4|TRBV5-1
CASSLEGGEDIQYF
TGCGCCAGCAGCTTGGAGGGCGGGGAGGACATTCAGTACTTC
>NA|TRBD1|TRBJ1-1|TRBV7-9
CASSQGSQGGAFF
TGTGCCAGCAGTCAAGGATCACAGGGGGGAGCTTTCTTT
>NA|TRBD1|TRBJ1-3|TRBV14
CATSKQGTGNTIYF
TGTGCCACCTCAAAACAGGGGACTGGAAACACCATATATTTT
>once|NA|TRBJ2-7|TRBV5-6
CASSVSYEQYF
TGTGCCAGCAGCGTCAGCTACGAGCAGTACTTC
>NA|TRBD1|TRBJ1-5|TRBV29-1
CSVTTGVGQPQHF
TGCAGCGTCACCACAGGGGTGGGCCAGCCCCAGCATTTT
>NA|NA|TRBJ1-2|TRBV12-5
CASGLDRVNYGYTF
TGTGCTAGTGGTTTGGACAGGGTTAACTATGGCTACACCTTC
>NA|NA|TRBJ1-1|TRBV21-1
CASSRVQGAFEAFF
TGTGCCAGCAGCAGGGTACAGGGGGCATTTGAAGCTTTCTTT
>NA|NA|TRBJ1-6|TRBV4-1
CASSFRAGADSPLHF
TGCGCCAGCAGCTTTAGGGCAGGGGCTGATTCACCCCTCCACTTT
>NA|NA|TRBJ1-5|TRBV28
CASSWVGTFGRGGQPQHF
TGTGCCAGCAGTTGGGTGGGGACCTTCGGCAGGGGAGGGCAGCCCCAGCATTTT
>once|NA|TRBJ1-1|TRBV19
CASSIRSGGNTEAFF
TGTGCCAGTAGTATAAGGAGTGGAGGGAACACTGAAGCTTTCTTT
>NA|NA|TRBJ2-6|TRBV5-8
CASSLYTVRETSGANVLTF
TGTGCCAGCAGCTTGTACACTGTAAGGGAGACCTCTGGGGCCAACGTCCTGACTTTC
>NA|NA|TRBJ2-1|TRBV7-9
CASSLGGAPSYNEQFF
TGTGCCAGCAGCTTAGGAGGAGCGCCCTCCTACAATGAGCAGTTCTTC
>NA|TRBD2|TRBJ2-3|TRBV5-4
CASRGTSGRVTDTQYF
TGTGCCAGCCGAGGGACTAGCGGGAGGGTCACAGATACGCAGTATTTT
>NA|NA|TRBJ2-1|TRBV19
CASSIFLSSEQFF
TGTGCCAGTAGTATATTTCTTTCGAGTGAGCAGTTCTTC
>NA|TRBD2|TRBJ2-1|TRBV7-3
CASSRLAGGQNEQFF
TGTGCCAGCAGCCGACTAGCGGGGGGGCAGAATGAGCAGTTCTTC
>NA|NA|TRBJ1-1|TRBV10-3
CAISDGREKWTEAFF
TGTGCCATCAGTGACGGCAGGGAAAAGTGGACTGAAGCTTTCTTT